This T cell receptor beta chain was captured in a study of OX40 agonist ivuxolimab in advanced cancers. Whole-study context: Partial responses occurred in Three dose-escalation patients, one with hepatocellular carcinoma and two with cutaneous melanoma. General observations from the study: No determination was made of the antigen specificity of the expanded peripheral T cells.

Blood sampling was done at baseline, cycle 4 day 1, and cycle 7 day 1. The CDR3 contains 15 residues. Germline lookup yields CDR1 MGHRA and CDR2 YSYEKL. V dropped 6 bases and J dropped 5 bases, with 17 bases sitting between them. Sequencing was performed with immunoSEQ multiplex PCR; in TCRdb, only in-frame clones are kept and a portion is missing. The sample lists approximately 40,000 clones; about 91% were seen once. As concerns this clone: Its antigen is not known.

The sample was CD4+ or CD8+ T cells sorted from blood, taken in a trial of the OX40 agonist ivuxolimab. This chain uses TRBV4-1 with TRBJ1-5; D uncertain. This TCR derives from an adult with an advanced solid tumor such as melanoma, head and neck, liver or kidney cancer. The CDR3 is CASRLTRDSYQPQHF. CDR3 DNA: TGCGCCAGCAGACTAACTCGGGATTCTTATCAGCCCCAGCATTTT.